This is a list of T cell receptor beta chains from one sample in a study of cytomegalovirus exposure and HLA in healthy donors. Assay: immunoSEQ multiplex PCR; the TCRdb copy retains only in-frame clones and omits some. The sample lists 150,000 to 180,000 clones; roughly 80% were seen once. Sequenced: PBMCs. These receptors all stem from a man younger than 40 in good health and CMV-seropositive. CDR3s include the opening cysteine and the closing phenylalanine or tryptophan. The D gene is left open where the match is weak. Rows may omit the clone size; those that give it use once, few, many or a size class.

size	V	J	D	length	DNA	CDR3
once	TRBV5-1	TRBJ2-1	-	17	TGCGCCAGCAGCTTGGCGGCCGGGACTCAATCCTACAATGAGCAGTTCTTC	CASSLAAGTQSYNEQFF
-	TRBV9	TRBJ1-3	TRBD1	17	TGTGCCAGCAGCGGGCCGCGACAGGGGGGGTCTGGAAACACCATATATTTT	CASSGPRQGGSGNTIYF
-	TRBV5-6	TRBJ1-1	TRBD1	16	TGTGCCAGCAGCCCGGGGACAGGGAGGAGGAACACTGAAGCTTTCTTT	CASSPGTGRRNTEAFF
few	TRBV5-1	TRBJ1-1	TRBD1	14	TGCGCCAGCAGCCTAGACAGGGCGAACACTGAAGCTTTCTTT	CASSLDRANTEAFF
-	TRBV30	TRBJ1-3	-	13	TGTGCCTGGAGCGCAGGGGTCGGAAACACCATATATTTT	CAWSAGVGNTIYF
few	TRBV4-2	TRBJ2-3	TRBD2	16	TGTGCCAGCAGCCCGCGGGCGGGAGGGAAGACAGATACGCAGTATTTT	CASSPRAGGKTDTQYF
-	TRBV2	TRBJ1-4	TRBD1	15	TGTGCCAGCAGGGCACAGGGGTTGCCTAATGAAAAACTGTTTTTT	CASRAQGLPNEKLFF
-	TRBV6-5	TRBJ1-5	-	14	TGTGCCAGCAAACCAGGGGTCAGCAATCAGCCCCAGCATTTT	CASKPGVSNQPQHF
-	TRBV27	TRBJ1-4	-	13	TGTGCCAGCAGTTTATCTTTCAGGACTAGGCTGTTTTTT	CASSLSFRTRLFF
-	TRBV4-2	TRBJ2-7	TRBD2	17	TGTGCCAGCAGCCAAAGGACATCGACTAGCGTGGGCTACGAGCAGTACTTC	CASSQRTSTSVGYEQYF
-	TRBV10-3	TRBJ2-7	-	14	TGTGCCATCAGTGAAGCAGGGAGGCCCTACGAGCAGTACTTC	CAISEAGRPYEQYF
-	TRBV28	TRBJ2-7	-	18	TGTGCCAGCAGTCGGCCAGGGGGGGTTTCGGGAGGGCGCCGCGAGCAGTACTTC	CASSRPGGVSGGRREQYF
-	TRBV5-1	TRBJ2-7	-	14	TGCGCCAGCAGCTTGGGCCAGGGGTCACACGAGCAGTACTTC	CASSLGQGSHEQYF
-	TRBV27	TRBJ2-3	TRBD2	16	TGTGCCAGCAGTTACAATAGCGGGAGGGGAGCAGATACGCAGTATTTT	CASSYNSGRGADTQYF
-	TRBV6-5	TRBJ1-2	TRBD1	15	TGTGCCAGCAGTCCCCCCACAGGGGGAGGGTATGGCTACACCTTC	CASSPPTGGGYGYTF
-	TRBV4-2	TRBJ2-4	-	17	TGTGCCAGCAGCCAAGAGTTCGGGGTTCGGACCAAAAACATTCAGTACTTC	CASSQEFGVRTKNIQYF
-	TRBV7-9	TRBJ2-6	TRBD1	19	TGTGCCAGCAGCGTCTTGTCCGGGACAGGGATCTCTGGGGCCAACGTCCTGACTTTC	CASSVLSGTGISGANVLTF
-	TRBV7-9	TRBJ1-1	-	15	TGTGCCAGCAGCTTAGCGGAGGGGATGAACACTGAAGCTTTCTTT	CASSLAEGMNTEAFF
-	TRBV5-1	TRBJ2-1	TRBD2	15	TGCGCCAGCAGCTTGGGGGCTAGCGGGTTCAATGAGCAGTTCTTC	CASSLGASGFNEQFF
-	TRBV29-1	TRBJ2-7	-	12	TGCAGCGTTCTCACTAGTGTGCACGAGCAGTACTTC	CSVLTSVHEQYF
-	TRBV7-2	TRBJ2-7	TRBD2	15	TGTGCCAGCAGCCCGAGACTAGCGGGAGGGGGGGAGCAGTACTTC	CASSPRLAGGGEQYF
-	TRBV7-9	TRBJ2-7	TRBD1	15	TGTGCCAGCAGCCCTCCGGACAGGGGAGCCTACGAGCAGTACTTC	CASSPPDRGAYEQYF
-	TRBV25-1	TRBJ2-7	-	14	TGTGCCAGCACTAAAAGTGACAACTCCTACGAGCAGTACTTC	CASTKSDNSYEQYF
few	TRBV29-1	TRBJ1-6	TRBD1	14	TGCAGCGTTAAGACAGGGGCCTATAATTCACCCCTCCACTTT	CSVKTGAYNSPLHF
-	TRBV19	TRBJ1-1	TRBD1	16	TGTGCCAGTAGTCGAGCGTCAGGGGGACTGAACACTGAAGCTTTCTTT	CASSRASGGLNTEAFF
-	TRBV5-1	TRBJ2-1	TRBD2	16	TGCGCCAGCAGCTTCATAGGGACTAGCGTCAACAATGAGCAGTTCTTC	CASSFIGTSVNNEQFF
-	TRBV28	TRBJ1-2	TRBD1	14	TGTGCCAGCAGGCTGGGACAGCCGTACTATGGCTACACCTTC	CASRLGQPYYGYTF
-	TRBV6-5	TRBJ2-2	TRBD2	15	TGTGCCAGCGGTGGGCTAGCGGGAGAACCCGGGGAGCTGTTTTTT	CASGGLAGEPGELFF
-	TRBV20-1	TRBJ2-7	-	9	TGCAGTGCTAAACCGGGGAGGTACTTC	CSAKPGRYF
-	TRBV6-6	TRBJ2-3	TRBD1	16	TGTGCCAGCAGTTACTCGATCAGGGGGCGAGGAGATACGCAGTATTTT	CASSYSIRGRGDTQYF
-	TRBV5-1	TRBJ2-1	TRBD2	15	TGCGCCAGCTCCCCGGGCGGGAGCGGAGACAATGAGCAGTTCTTC	CASSPGGSGDNEQFF